A selection of T cell receptor beta chains follows, all from one sample in a study of T cell repertoires in ileal Crohn's disease. Repertoires were generated with immunoSEQ multiplex PCR, while TCRdb's copy carries only in-frame clones and drops some. The repertoire holds approximately 9,600 clones, with about 80% as singletons. Sequencing was carried out using ileal tissue. These receptors originate from an adult with Crohn's disease. CDR3s include the opening cysteine and the closing phenylalanine or tryptophan. The D gene is left open where the match is weak. Clone size, where shown, is once, few, many, or a class for clones that have expanded.

v_call	j_call	clone_size	d_call	cdr3_nt	cdr3_aa
TRBV5-6	TRBJ2-7	-	-	TGTGCCAGCAGCTTCCGGGACACACCTCTCGAGCAGTACTTC	CASSFRDTPLEQYF
TRBV28	TRBJ2-7	once	-	TGTGCCAGCAGTTCTGCCACGACACACTCGGCCTACGAGCAGTACTTC	CASSSATTHSAYEQYF
TRBV5-1	TRBJ1-2	-	TRBD1	TGCGCCAGCAGCTTCTCAGGGACAGGGAACGGCTACACCTTC	CASSFSGTGNGYTF
TRBV20-1	TRBJ1-1	few	TRBD1	TGCAGTGCTATGGCAGGGGGCCCGGCTTTCTTT	CSAMAGGPAFF
TRBV19	TRBJ1-4	-	-	TGTGCCAGTAGTACCGGGATGAAACTGTTTTTT	CASSTGMKLFF
TRBV19	TRBJ2-3	medium-sized	-	TGTGCCAGTAGAGAGACACTTACTAGCACAGATACGCAGTATTTT	CASRETLTSTDTQYF
TRBV7-6	TRBJ2-7	-	TRBD1	TGTGCCAGCAGCCTTGGGACAGCCTCCTACGAGCAGTACTTC	CASSLGTASYEQYF
TRBV2	TRBJ2-1	-	TRBD2	TGTGCCAGCAGGGATGTAGCGGGAGGTAGGAATGAGCAGTTCTTC	CASRDVAGGRNEQFF
TRBV6-6	TRBJ2-1	-	TRBD2	TGTGCCAGCAGTTACTCCATCGGGACTAGTTCTCATGAGCAGTTCTTC	CASSYSIGTSSHEQFF
TRBV4-2	TRBJ1-3	-	-	TGTGCCAGCAGCCCGAGACAGGTTGGGGCCTCTGGAAACACCATATATTTT	CASSPRQVGASGNTIYF
TRBV10-3	TRBJ2-1	-	TRBD2	TGTGCCATCAGTGAGTTGTCTAGCGGGAGGAAGAGGGGAGAGCAGTTCTTC	CAISELSSGRKRGEQFF
TRBV5-4	TRBJ2-1	-	-	TGTGCCAGCAGCTTGGCCGGGTTCGGGAATGAGCAGTTCTTC	CASSLAGFGNEQFF
TRBV19	TRBJ1-5	-	TRBD1	TGTGCCAGTAGTCTCTGGACAGGGAGGAGCAATCAGCCCCAGCATTTT	CASSLWTGRSNQPQHF
TRBV4-1	TRBJ2-5	-	TRBD2	TGCGCCAGCAGCCAAGAACTAGCGGGTCAAGAGACCCAGTACTTC	CASSQELAGQETQYF
TRBV19	TRBJ1-1	-	-	TGTGCCAGTAATATGAACACTGAAGCTTTCTTT	CASNMNTEAFF
TRBV6-1	TRBJ1-2	few	-	TGTGCCAGCAGTGAAGAGCTCACCCTCTATGGCTACACCTTC	CASSEELTLYGYTF
TRBV5-1	TRBJ1-1	-	-	TGCGCCAGCAGCTTGACCGGGAGGAACACTGAAGCTTTCTTT	CASSLTGRNTEAFF
TRBV2	TRBJ1-1	-	-	TGTGCCAGCAGTGAGTCGAGGGCACCAACCACTGAAGCTTTCTTT	CASSESRAPTTEAFF
TRBV6-1	TRBJ2-3	-	TRBD1	TGTGCCAGCAGGGCAGGGGGCATCGATACGCAGTATTTT	CASRAGGIDTQYF
TRBV4-1	TRBJ2-3	-	TRBD2	TGCGCCAGCAGCCAAGGACTAGCGGGGGCCAGGGATACGCAGTATTTT	CASSQGLAGARDTQYF
TRBV27	TRBJ2-6	-	-	TGTGCCAGCAGTCTCCTCGGCGGGGCCTTTGGGGCCAACGTCCTGACTTTC	CASSLLGGAFGANVLTF
TRBV7-2	TRBJ1-4	-	-	TGTGCCAGCAGCTTAGAATGGGGGAGGGGTAATGAAAAACTGTTTTTT	CASSLEWGRGNEKLFF
TRBV27	TRBJ1-5	-	-	TGTGCCAGCAGTCTACAGGGTTTGGGCAATCAGCCCCAGCATTTT	CASSLQGLGNQPQHF
TRBV7-9	TRBJ2-6	-	TRBD2	TGTGCCAGCAGCGGTAGCGGGAGGTCTCTCTCTGGGGCCAACGTCCTGACTTTC	CASSGSGRSLSGANVLTF
TRBV6-5	TRBJ2-1	once	-	TGTGCCAGCAGCAGAGGAAACAATGAGCAGTTCTTC	CASSRGNNEQFF
TRBV7-9	TRBJ2-2	-	-	TGTGCCAGCAGCTTAGGACTAAACACCGGGGAGCTGTTTTTT	CASSLGLNTGELFF
TRBV9	TRBJ2-5	-	TRBD1	TGTGCCAGCAGCCCAAGGGGGCGAACGGCCCAAGAGACCCAGTACTTC	CASSPRGRTAQETQYF
TRBV6-6	TRBJ1-5	-	TRBD1	TGTGCCAGCAGTGACAGGGGTGGTCAGCCCCAGCATTTT	CASSDRGGQPQHF
TRBV4-2	TRBJ2-3	-	TRBD2	TGTGCCAGCAGCCTCTCAGGGGCGGGGGGGCCATTTAGCACAGATACGCAGTATTTT	CASSLSGAGGPFSTDTQYF
TRBV27	TRBJ2-7	-	TRBD1	TGTGCCAGCAGTTCCACTAGAGGGACAGGGGGCTACGAGCAGTACTTC	CASSSTRGTGGYEQYF
TRBV19	TRBJ1-5	few	-	TGTGCCAGTAGACAGGGTTCCAATCAGCCCCAGCATTTT	CASRQGSNQPQHF
TRBV2	TRBJ2-7	-	TRBD1	TGTGCCAGCAGTGAAGGCAGGGGGCCAACCTACGAGCAGTACTTC	CASSEGRGPTYEQYF
TRBV5-8	TRBJ2-7	-	TRBD1	TGTGCCAGCAGCTTGCGGGACAGTTACGAGCAGTACTTC	CASSLRDSYEQYF
TRBV27	TRBJ1-2	-	-	TGTGCCAGCAGTTGGTCGGGGGGCACCTATGGCTACACCTTC	CASSWSGGTYGYTF
TRBV5-4	TRBJ1-6	-	-	TGTGCCAGCAGCCCACTGGTGAATTCACCCCTCCACTTT	CASSPLVNSPLHF
TRBV7-3	TRBJ2-2	medium-sized	TRBD1	TGTGCCAGCAGCTTAAACGGACAGGGGGGGACCGGGGAGCTGTTTTTT	CASSLNGQGGTGELFF
TRBV7-9	TRBJ1-1	-	-	TGTGCCAGCAGCTTAGGCCCTCGGGGCACTGAAGCTTTCTTT	CASSLGPRGTEAFF